The clone carrying this T cell receptor beta chain has just a few counts. The CDR3 consists of 14 residues. Trimming took off 6 bases at V and 8 bases at J, with 19 bases between the two ends. The germline gives CDR1 MDHEN, CDR2 SYDVKM. Clones were read by immunoSEQ multiplex PCR, and TCRdb kept only the in-frame ones, dropping some. Here the sample spans roughly 74,000 clones, approximately 94% being singletons. The source of the sample is a study of control samples from healthy donors and cancer patients. The specimen was blood. This receptor was identified in a woman between 18 and 29 years old in good health. V is TRBV28 and J is TRBJ1-1; tentative D call: TRBD1 (5 bases). The CDR3 region has the DNA TGTGCCAGCAGCTATTACGATACAGGCCGAGAAGCTTTCTTT. It codes for CASSYYDTGREAFF.